Listed here are 13 T cell receptor beta chains from one sample, sequenced in a study of early T cells in non-severe SARS-CoV-2 infection. TCRdb reprocessed the 5' RACE reads with MiXCR, giving one entry per CDR3 protein. Of some 39,000 distinct CDR3 sequences listed, about 4% are singletons. Sequenced input: whole blood. The receptors derive from an adult who was a healthcare worker with PCR-confirmed SARS-CoV-2 infection or an uninfected control (not recorded which).

This clonotype was observed at least ten times. The chain couples TRBV4-1 to TRBJ2-7; D is perhaps TRBD1 or TRBD2 (5 bases each). V lost 2 bases and J 2 bases, leaving 19 bases between the germline ends. CDR3 length equals 17 residues. Germline values: CDR1 MGHRA, CDR2 YSYEKL. The CDR3 region is CASSQRSLGTSTYEQYF. CDR3 DNA: TGCGCCAGCAGCCAAAGGTCCTTAGGGACCTCCACCTACGAGCAGTACTTC.

The table lists this clonotype with many counts. This rearrangement joins TRBV10-3 to TRBJ2-7, with D tentatively TRBD1 (6 bases). The germline V gene has CDR1 ENHRY and CDR2 SYGVKD. The CDR3 runs 13 residues. V was cut by 11 bases and J by 1 base, with 15 bases left in between. CDR3 nucleotides: TGTGCCGTACAGGGTTTTGGTTCCTACGAGCAGTACTTC. It is translated as CAVQGFGSYEQYF.

The sample holds many counts of this clonotype. The chain uses TRBV7-2 and TRBJ1-5, with 7 bases that match TRBD1. The CDR3 spans 14 residues. The V gene end was trimmed by 6 bases and the J gene end by 7 bases; junction bases not matched to a gene: 9. Looked up from germline, CDR1 is SGHTA and CDR2 is FQGNSA. In DNA form, the CDR3 reads TGTGCCAGCAGTCCTATGACAGGGTACCAGCCCCAGCATTTT. It translates to CASSPMTGYQPQHF.

This clonotype was seen only a few times. This chain joins TRBV28 and TRBJ2-1, with D possibly being TRBD1 or TRBD2 (5 bases each). Germline loops: CDR1 MDHEN, CDR2 SYDVKM. Deletions cut 5 bases from V and 3 bases from J, with 14 bases between. This CDR3 spans 15 amino acids. CDR3: CASSPERGVYNEQFF. The DNA for the CDR3 is TGTGCCAGCAGTCCCGAGAGGGGAGTCTACAATGAGCAGTTCTTC.

The chain joins TRBV6-1 to TRBJ2-7; 10 bases map to TRBD1. Germline V CDR1 and CDR2: MNHNS, SASEGT. The CDR3 loop spans 15 amino acids. Germline trimming cut 4 bases from V and 3 bases from J; bases unmatched to any gene: 6. This CDR3 is CASSAPDRGVYEQYF. CDR3 DNA sequence: TGTGCCAGCAGTGCGCCGGACAGGGGGGTCTACGAGCAGTACTTC.

The chain employs TRBV7-9 and TRBJ2-4, with D perhaps TRBD2 (7 bases). There are 17 residues in the CDR3. Trimming cost V 5 bases and J 6 bases, with 23 bases left between them. CDR1 and CDR2 (germline): SEHNR, FQNEAQ (reference sequence). CDR3 DNA: TGTGCCAGCAGCCCTCCGGGGGGCTCCCTGGTGAGAAACATTCAGTACTTC. Translating gives CASSPPGGSLVRNIQYF.

This clonotype was counted at least ten times. The rearrangement joins TRBV30 to TRBJ1-1, with 9 bases aligning to TRBD1. CDR3 length equals 11 residues. Germline V lookup: CDR1 GTSNPN, CDR2 SVGIG (reference sequence). Trimming at V came to 5 bases and at J to 7 bases, leaving 2 bases not matched to a gene. CDR3 loop: CAWGQGNEAFF. CDR3 nucleotides: TGTGCCTGGGGACAGGGGAATGAAGCTTTCTTT.

This clonotype appeared many times. The chain couples TRBV6-1 to TRBJ2-7; D gene ambiguous. From germline, CDR1 is MNHNS and CDR2 SASEGT. This CDR3 has 13 residues. Trimming took 3 bases from V and 4 from J, leaving 10 bases between them. CDR3 DNA: TGTGCCAGCAGTGATCTCTGGAAGTACGAGCAGTACTTC. The encoded protein is CASSDLWKYEQYF.

This clonotype was recorded at least ten times. The rearrangement uses TRBV3-1 and TRBJ2-7, with a possible D match to TRBD2 (5 bases). Trimming took 6 bases from V and 5 from J, leaving 8 bases between them. Germline CDR1 reads LGHDT; CDR2 reads YNNKEL (reference sequence). The CDR3 has 11 residues. The DNA for the CDR3 is TGTGCCAGCAGTCAACTAGACGAGCAGTACTTC. Amino acids: CASSQLDEQYF.

The CDR3 DNA reads as TGTGCCAGCAGCTTACCCCCCAACTATGGCTACACCTTC. It codes for CASSLPPNYGYTF. The chain couples TRBV5-4 to TRBJ1-2; D remains unclear. This CDR3 comprises 13 residues. V lost 2 bases and J lost 2, with 7 bases in between. In germline, CDR1 is SGHNT, CDR2 YYREEE (reference sequence).

This clonotype was detected many times. The chain links TRBV3-1 to TRBJ1-1; 7 positions match TRBD1. The CDR3 consists of 16 residues. V dropped 1 base and J dropped 1; count of bases not matched to a gene: 6. In germline, CDR1 is LGHDT, CDR2 YNNKEL (reference sequence). For the CDR3, the DNA is TGTGCCAGCAGCCAAGGGGTGGACAGGCCGAACACTGAAGCTTTCTTT. This codes for CASSQGVDRPNTEAFF.

This clonotype occurred a few times. CDR3 in DNA: TGCGCCAGCAGCTTAATCCCTAGCGGGACCCGCGGGGAGCAGTTCTTC. Translating gives CASSLIPSGTRGEQFF. This chain links TRBV5-1 with TRBJ2-1; 9 nucleotides agree with TRBD2. Germline CDR1 and CDR2: SGHRS and YFSETQ. Unmatched junction bases numbered 13, after V lost 2 bases and J lost 10 bases. The CDR3 runs to 16 residues.

At least ten counts were recorded for this clonotype. The chain couples TRBV19 to TRBJ2-7, with 10 bases fitting TRBD2. The trim removed 4 bases at V and 2 bases at J, leaving 2 bases unmatched. Looked up from germline, CDR1 is LNHDA and CDR2 is SQIVND (reference sequence). This CDR3 spans 14 amino acids. The CDR3 DNA reads TGTGCCAGTAGTACTACTAGCGGGACCTACGAGCAGTACTTC. Residues: CASSTTSGTYEQYF.